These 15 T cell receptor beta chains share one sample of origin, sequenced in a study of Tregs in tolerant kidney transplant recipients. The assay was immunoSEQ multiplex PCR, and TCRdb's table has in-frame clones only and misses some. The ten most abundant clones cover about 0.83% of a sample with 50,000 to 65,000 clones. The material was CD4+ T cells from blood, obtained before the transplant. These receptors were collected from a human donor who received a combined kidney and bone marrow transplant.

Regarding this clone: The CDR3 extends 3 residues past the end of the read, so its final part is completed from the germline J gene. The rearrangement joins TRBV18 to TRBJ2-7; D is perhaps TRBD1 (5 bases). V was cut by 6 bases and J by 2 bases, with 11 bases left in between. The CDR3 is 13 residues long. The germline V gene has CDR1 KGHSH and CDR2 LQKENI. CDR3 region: CASSPDSTYEQYF. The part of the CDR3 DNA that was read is TGTGCCAGCTCCCCCGACAGCACCTACGAG.

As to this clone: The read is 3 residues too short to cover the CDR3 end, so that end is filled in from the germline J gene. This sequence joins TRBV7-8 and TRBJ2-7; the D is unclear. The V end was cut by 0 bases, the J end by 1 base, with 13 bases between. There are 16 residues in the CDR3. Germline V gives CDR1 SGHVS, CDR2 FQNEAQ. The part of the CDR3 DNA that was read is TGTGCCAGCAGCTTAGCGCACAACCCCGCTTCCTACGAG. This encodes CASSLAHNPASYE. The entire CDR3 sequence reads CASSLAHNPASYEQYF.

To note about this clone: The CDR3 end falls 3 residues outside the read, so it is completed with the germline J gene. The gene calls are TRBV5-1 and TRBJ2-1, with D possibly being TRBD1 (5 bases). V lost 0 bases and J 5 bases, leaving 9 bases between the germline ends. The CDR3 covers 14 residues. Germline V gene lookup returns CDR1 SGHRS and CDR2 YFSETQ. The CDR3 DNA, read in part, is TGCGCCAGCAGCTTGGAAGGGGTCAACAATGAG. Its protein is CASSLEGVNNE. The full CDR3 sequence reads CASSLEGVNNEQFF. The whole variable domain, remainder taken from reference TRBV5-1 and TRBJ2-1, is KAGVTQTPRYLIKTRGQQVTLSCSPISGHRSVSWYQQTPGQGLQFLFEYFSETQRNKGNFPGRFSGRQFSNSRSEMNVSTLELGDSALYLCASSLEGVNNEQFFGPGTRLTVL.

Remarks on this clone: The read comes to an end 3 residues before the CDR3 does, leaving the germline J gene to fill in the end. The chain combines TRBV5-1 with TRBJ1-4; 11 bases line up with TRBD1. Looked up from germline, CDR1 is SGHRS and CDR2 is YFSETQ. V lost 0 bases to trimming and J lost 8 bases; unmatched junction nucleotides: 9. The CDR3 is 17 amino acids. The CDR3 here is CASSLAGQGGVREKLFF. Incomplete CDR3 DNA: TGCGCCAGCAGCTTGGCGGGACAGGGGGGGGTACGAGAAAAA.

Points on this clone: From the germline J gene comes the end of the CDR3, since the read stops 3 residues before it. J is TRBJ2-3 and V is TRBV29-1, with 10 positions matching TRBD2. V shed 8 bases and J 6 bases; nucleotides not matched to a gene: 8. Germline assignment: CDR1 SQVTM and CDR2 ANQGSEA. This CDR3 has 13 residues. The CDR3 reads CSTRASGGDTQYF. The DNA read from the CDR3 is TGCAGCACAAGGGCTAGCGGGGGCGATACG.

CDR3 region: CASGGGGRINSPLHF. Partial CDR3 DNA: TGTGCCAGCGGAGGGGGGGGACGGATAAATTCACCC. The chain employs TRBV2 and TRBJ1-6; D possibly corresponds to TRBD1 (6 bases). The read is 3 residues too short to cover the CDR3 end, so that end is filled in from the germline J gene. V lost 8 bases, J lost 7 bases, and 18 bases lay in between. The CDR3 length is 15 residues. CDR1 is SNHLY and CDR2 is FYNNEI in the germline V gene.

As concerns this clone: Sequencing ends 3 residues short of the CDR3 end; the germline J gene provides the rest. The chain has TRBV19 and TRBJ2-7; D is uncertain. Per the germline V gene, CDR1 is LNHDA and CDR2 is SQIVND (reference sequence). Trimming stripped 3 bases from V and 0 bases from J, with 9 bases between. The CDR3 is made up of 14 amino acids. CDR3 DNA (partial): TGTGCCAGTAGTATCGAGCGCAACTCCTACGAG. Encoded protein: CASSIERNSYE. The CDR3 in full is CASSIERNSYEQYF.

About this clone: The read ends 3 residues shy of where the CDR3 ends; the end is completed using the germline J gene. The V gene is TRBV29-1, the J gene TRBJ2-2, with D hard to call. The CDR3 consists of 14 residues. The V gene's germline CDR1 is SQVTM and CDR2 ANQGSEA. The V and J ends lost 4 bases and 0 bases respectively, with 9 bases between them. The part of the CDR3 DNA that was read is TGCAGCGTTGGAGATAGTGCGAACACCGGGGAG. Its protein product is CSVGDSANTGE. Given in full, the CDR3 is CSVGDSANTGELFF.

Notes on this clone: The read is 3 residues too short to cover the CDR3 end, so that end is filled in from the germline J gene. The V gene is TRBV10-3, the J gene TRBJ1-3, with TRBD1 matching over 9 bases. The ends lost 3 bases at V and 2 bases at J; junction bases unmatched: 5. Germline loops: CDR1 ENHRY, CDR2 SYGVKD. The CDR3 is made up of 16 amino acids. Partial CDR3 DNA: TGTGCCATCAGTGACTCCCGGACAGGGGCTGGAAACACC. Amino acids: CAISDSRTGAGNT. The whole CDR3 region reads CAISDSRTGAGNTIYF.

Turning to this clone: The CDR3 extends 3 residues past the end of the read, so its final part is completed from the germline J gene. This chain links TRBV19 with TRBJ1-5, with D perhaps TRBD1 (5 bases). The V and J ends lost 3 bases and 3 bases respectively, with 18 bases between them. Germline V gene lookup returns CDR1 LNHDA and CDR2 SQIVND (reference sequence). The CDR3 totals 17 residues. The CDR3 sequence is CASSIPQAGSDNQPQHF. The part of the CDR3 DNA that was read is TGTGCCAGTAGTATTCCCCAAGCAGGGTCCGACAATCAGCCC.

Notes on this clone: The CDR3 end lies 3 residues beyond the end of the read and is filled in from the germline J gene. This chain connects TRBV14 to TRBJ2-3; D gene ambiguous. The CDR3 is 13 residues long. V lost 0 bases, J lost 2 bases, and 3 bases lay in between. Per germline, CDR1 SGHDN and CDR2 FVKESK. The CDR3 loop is CASSQDFTDTQYF. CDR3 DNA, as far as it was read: TGTGCCAGCAGCCAAGACTTCACAGATACG.

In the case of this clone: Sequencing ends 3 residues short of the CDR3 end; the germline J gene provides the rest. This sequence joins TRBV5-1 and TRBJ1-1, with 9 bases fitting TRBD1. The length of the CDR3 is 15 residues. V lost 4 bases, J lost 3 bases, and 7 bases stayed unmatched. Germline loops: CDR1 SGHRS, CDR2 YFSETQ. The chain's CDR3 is CASSGDRVGYTEAFF. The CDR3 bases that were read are TGCGCCAGCAGCGGGGACAGGGTGGGGTACACTGAA.

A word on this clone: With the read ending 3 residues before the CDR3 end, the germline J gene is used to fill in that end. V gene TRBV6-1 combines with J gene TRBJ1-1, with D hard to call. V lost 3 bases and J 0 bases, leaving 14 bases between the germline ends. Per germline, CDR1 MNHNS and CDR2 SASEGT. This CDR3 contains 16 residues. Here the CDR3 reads CASSDEGSGMNTEAFF. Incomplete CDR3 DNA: TGTGCCAGCAGTGATGAGGGATCGGGGATGAACACTGAA.

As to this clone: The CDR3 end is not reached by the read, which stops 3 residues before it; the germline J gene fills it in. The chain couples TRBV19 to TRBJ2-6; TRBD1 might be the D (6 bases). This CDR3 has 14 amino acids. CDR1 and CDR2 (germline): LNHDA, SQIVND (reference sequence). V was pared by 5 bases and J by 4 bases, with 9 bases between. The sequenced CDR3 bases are TGTGCCAGTAGTGTCCAGGGGGGGGCCAACGTC. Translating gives CASSVQGGANV. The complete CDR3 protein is CASSVQGGANVLTF. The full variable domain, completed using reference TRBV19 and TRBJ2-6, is DGGITQSPKYLFRKEGQNVTLSCEQNLNHDAMYWYRQDPGQGLRLIYYSQIVNDFQKGDIAEGYSVSREKKESFPLTVTSAQKNPTAFYLCASSVQGGANVLTFGAGSRLTVL.

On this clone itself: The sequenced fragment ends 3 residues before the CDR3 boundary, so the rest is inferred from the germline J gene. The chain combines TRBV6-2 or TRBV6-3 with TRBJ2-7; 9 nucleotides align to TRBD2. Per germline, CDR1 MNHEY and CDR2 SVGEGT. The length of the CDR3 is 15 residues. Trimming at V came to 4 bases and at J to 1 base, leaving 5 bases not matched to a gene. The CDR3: CASSSRLAVSYEQYF. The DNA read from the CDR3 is TGTGCCAGCAGTTCGAGACTAGCGGTATCCTACGAG.